One TCR beta chain is described in this entry. The sample is drawn from a study of cytotoxic CD8 clonotypes in ibrutinib-treated CLL. Here immunoSEQ multiplex PCR was the method, and the copy in TCRdb shows in-frame clones only, minus some. The sample has hundreds of thousands of clones, roughly two thirds seen once; the top ten hold roughly 6.8%. This CDR3 is built from 15 residues. The V gene's germline CDR1 is MGHRA and CDR2 YSYEKL. V lost 0 bases to trimming and J lost 3 bases, with 11 bases between them. The sample in question was PBMCs, obtained after 36 months of ibrutinib treatment. The chain carries TRBV4-1 and TRBJ2-5; D perhaps matches TRBD2 (5 bases). The sequence derives from a human donor with chronic lymphocytic leukemia. The CDR3 loop is CASSQDQDGKETQYF. CDR3 nucleotides: TGCGCCAGCAGCCAAGATCAAGACGGGAAAGAGACCCAGTACTTC.